The 20 T cell receptor beta chains below come from one sample, sequenced in a study of CD8 T cells in seronegative destructive rheumatoid arthritis. Libraries were prepared by immunoSEQ multiplex PCR; TCRdb keeps only in-frame clonotypes and omits some of them. The sample lists 10,000 to 15,000 clones, about four fifths occurring once. The sample comprised CD8+ T cells from blood. These receptors all stem from a woman in her thirties or forties with seronegative destructive rheumatoid arthritis.

The chain is built from TRBV4-1 and TRBJ2-1, with D possibly matching TRBD2 (7 bases). V was pared by 0 bases and J by 10 bases, with 13 bases between. The CDR3 contains 14 residues. The germline V gene encodes CDR1 MGHRA and CDR2 YSYEKL. The CDR3 DNA is TGCGCCAGCAGCCAAGAACGGGGGGCGAACGAGCAGTTCTTC. Translation: CASSQERGANEQFF.

The chain employs TRBV6-6 and TRBJ2-2; TRBD1 is a possible D gene (5 bases). Trimming pared 7 bases from V and 6 bases from J, leaving 18 bases between. The germline CDR1 and CDR2 sequences are MNHNY and SVGAGI (reference sequence). The CDR3 is 15 residues long. In nucleotides, the CDR3 is TGTGCCAGCACCCAGGCTCAGGGTCATTCCGGGGAGCTGTTTTTT. Translation: CASTQAQGHSGELFF.

This clone appeared once. The rearrangement links TRBV7-6 to TRBJ2-5; 12 bases line up with TRBD2. This CDR3 spans 16 amino acids. Germline CDR1 SGHVS, CDR2 FNYEAQ. The junction had 3 bases not matched to a gene; V was cut back by 3 bases and J by 1 base. Written as DNA, the CDR3 is TGTGCCAGCAGCTTGGGACTAGCGGGCTCCCAAGAGACCCAGTACTTC. This gives the protein CASSLGLAGSQETQYF.

Sample share makes this clone medium-sized (0.01 to 0.1%). This chain links TRBV9 with TRBJ1-3; D gene ambiguous. The length of the CDR3 is 12 residues. Germline V gene lookup returns CDR1 SGDLS and CDR2 YYNGEE. V was shortened by 4 bases and J by 8 bases, with 10 bases between the two germline ends. CDR3 sequence reads: CASSITRDTIYF. The DNA for the CDR3 is TGTGCCAGCAGCATCACGAGGGACACCATATATTTT.

The chain employs TRBV28 and TRBJ1-5; 7 nucleotides line up with TRBD1. The ends lost 5 bases at V and 6 bases at J; junction bases unmatched: 7. This CDR3 region has 14 residues. The germline gives CDR1 MDHEN, CDR2 SYDVKM. The CDR3 coding sequence is TGTGCCAGCAGTGCCGACAGGGAGGTTCAGCCCCAGCATTTT. Translated, it gives CASSADREVQPQHF. The full variable domain, rest sourced from reference TRBV28 and TRBJ1-5, is DVKVTQSSRYLVKRTGEKVFLECVQDMDHENMFWYRQDPGLGLRLIYFSYDVKMKEKGDIPEGYSVSREKKERFSLILESASTNQTSMYLCASSADREVQPQHFGDGTRLSIL.

The V gene is TRBV11-2, the J gene TRBJ2-7; 9 nucleotides agree with TRBD1. This CDR3 spans 15 amino acids. Per germline, CDR1 SGHAT and CDR2 FQNNGV. The trim removed 1 base at V and 3 bases at J, leaving 4 bases unmatched. As DNA, the CDR3 is TGTGCCAGCAGCTTAGCGGGACAGGGTGTCTACGAGCAGTACGTC. It yields the protein CASSLAGQGVYEQYV.

V usage is TRBV29-1 and J usage is TRBJ2-2, with 10 bases that match TRBD2. Unmatched junction bases numbered 7, after V lost 0 bases and J lost 3 bases. The germline V gene encodes CDR1 SQVTM and CDR2 ANQGSEA. This CDR3 spans 17 amino acids. CDR3 coding DNA: TGCAGCGTTGAAGATCGGGGGCTAGCGGGGGACACCGGGGAGCTGTTTTTT. Its protein is CSVEDRGLAGDTGELFF.

This clone was observed once. The rearrangement links TRBV19 to TRBJ1-1; D possibly corresponds to TRBD1 (6 bases). The CDR3 loop spans 16 amino acids. The V end lost 3 bases, the J end lost 4 bases, and 18 bases lay between the germline ends. The germline gives CDR1 LNHDA, CDR2 SQIVND (reference sequence). DNA for the CDR3: TGTGCCAGTAGTATTACCCTCGGGGGGCAGGGCACTGAAGCTTTCTTT. Residues: CASSITLGGQGTEAFF.

The V and J genes are TRBV28 and TRBJ2-3, with D perhaps matching TRBD1 (6 bases). Germline CDR1 is MDHEN and CDR2 is SYDVKM. This CDR3 is 15 amino acids long. V was trimmed by 2 bases and J by 1 base, leaving 10 bases between them. The CDR3 reads CASSLGAGGTDTQYF. CDR3 bases: TGTGCCAGCAGTTTAGGGGCAGGGGGCACAGATACGCAGTATTTT.

The chain uses TRBV2 and TRBJ2-1; 9 bases agree with TRBD2. V was pared by 7 bases and J by 6 bases, with 10 bases of the junction left unmatched. The CDR3 covers 15 residues. The germline CDR1 and CDR2 sequences are SNHLY and FYNNEI. Here the CDR3 DNA reads TGTGCCAGCACCGGAGGACTAGCGTATGGCAATGAGCAGTTCTTC. It encodes CASTGGLAYGNEQFF.

The rearrangement joins TRBV4-1 to TRBJ2-2; 10 nucleotides match TRBD1. The CDR3 loop spans 16 amino acids. The germline gives CDR1 MGHRA, CDR2 YSYEKL. The trim removed 1 base at V and 5 bases at J, leaving 4 bases unmatched. The DNA for the CDR3 is TGCGCCAGCAGCCAAGGGACAGGGGGAAAAACCGGGGAGCTGTTTTTT. The encoded protein is CASSQGTGGKTGELFF.

The CDR3 coding sequence is TGCGCCAGCAGCCACGGTGGGGGACAGGGGGTAGATACGCAGTATTTT. It encodes CASSHGGGQGVDTQYF. The gene calls are TRBV4-1 and TRBJ2-3; 11 nucleotides align to TRBD1. V was clipped by 3 bases and J by 5 bases; unmatched bases: 7. CDR3 length: 16 amino acids. CDR1 and CDR2 from the germline V gene are MGHRA and YSYEKL.

The chain joins TRBV5-5 to TRBJ1-1, with a tentative D call TRBD1 (6 bases). This CDR3 is 16 amino acids long. Trimming pared 2 bases from V and 1 base from J, leaving 15 bases between. Germline CDR1 reads SGHKS; CDR2 reads YYEKEE (reference sequence). The CDR3 sequence: CASSFRGAGGNTEAFF. CDR3 nucleotide sequence: TGTGCCAGCAGCTTCCGGGGGGCCGGGGGGAACACTGAAGCTTTCTTT. Full variable domain (outside the CDR3, taken from reference TRBV5-5 and TRBJ1-1): DAGVTQSPTHLIKTRGQQVTLRCSPISGHKSVSWYQQVLGQGPQFIFQYYEKEERGRGNFPDRFSARQFPNYSSELNVNALLLGDSALYLCASSFRGAGGNTEAFFGQGTRLTVV.

The rearrangement uses TRBV13 and TRBJ2-2, with 8 bases lining up with TRBD1. This CDR3 is built from 15 residues. The junction had 8 bases not matched to a gene; V was cut back by 5 bases and J by 6 bases. The germline gives CDR1 PRHDT, CDR2 FYEKMQ (reference sequence). The CDR3 reads CASSPPDRAAGELFF. DNA for the CDR3: TGTGCCAGCAGCCCCCCGGACAGGGCGGCCGGGGAGCTGTTTTTT.

The chain recombines TRBV27 with TRBJ1-5; D possibly corresponds to TRBD1 (6 bases). Trimming stripped 5 bases from V and 3 bases from J, with 11 bases between. Germline values: CDR1 MNHEY, CDR2 SMNVEV (reference sequence). The CDR3 spans 14 residues. CDR3 bases: TGTGCCAGCAGTCAGGGGTTGGACAATCAGCCCCAGCATTTT. It codes for CASSQGLDNQPQHF.

The V call is TRBV5-4, the J call TRBJ2-1; perhaps TRBD2 as D (5 bases). The CDR3 spans 15 residues. Germline loops: CDR1 SGHNT, CDR2 YYREEE (reference sequence). V lost 4 bases and J 0 bases, leaving 11 bases between the germline ends. The CDR3 nucleotides are TGTGCCAGCAGCGAAGGACTCAGCTCCTACAATGAGCAGTTCTTC. Its translation is CASSEGLSSYNEQFF.

The chain is built from TRBV7-9 and TRBJ2-2; 9 bases match TRBD1. Germline lookup yields CDR1 SEHNR and CDR2 FQNEAQ (reference sequence). The length of the CDR3 is 16 residues. V shed 7 bases, J shed 6 bases, and the junction held 12 bases outside the gene matches. CDR3 bases: TGTGCCAGCACCCTTCCCGGGACAGGGCACCCCGGGGAGCTGTTTTTT. Its protein is CASTLPGTGHPGELFF.

The chain uses TRBV28 and TRBJ1-5; a weak D match, TRBD1 (6 bases). CDR1 is MDHEN, CDR2 SYDVKM, per germline. Trimming removed 5 bases at V and 6 bases at J, with 20 bases between. The CDR3 sequence is 16 residues long. CDR3 nucleotides: TGTGCCAGCAGTCATATGGGGGCCGGCGGCGGTCAGCCCCAGCATTTT. This sequence encodes CASSHMGAGGGQPQHF.

Within the sample, this clone is large. The V and J genes are TRBV30 and TRBJ2-3, with 12 bases that match TRBD2. Trimming took 7 bases from V and 5 from J; bases not matched to a gene: 7. The CDR3 runs 14 residues. Looked up from germline, CDR1 is GTSNPN and CDR2 is SVGIG (reference sequence). The CDR3: CALGLAGLLDTQYF. CDR3 nucleotide sequence: TGTGCCTTAGGACTAGCGGGGTTGTTAGATACGCAGTATTTT. Based on the CDR3 plus reference TRBV30 and TRBJ2-3, the full variable domain is SQTIHQWPATLVQPVGSPLSLECTVEGTSNPNLYWYRQAAGRGLQLLFYSVGIGQISSEVPQNLSASRPQDRQFILSSKKLLLSDSGFYLCALGLAGLLDTQYFGPGTRLTVL.

The chain employs TRBV4-1 and TRBJ2-7, with TRBD1 matching 7 bases. V was clipped by 0 bases and J by 5 bases; unmatched bases: 7. The CDR3 loop spans 15 amino acids. Germline V gives CDR1 MGHRA, CDR2 YSYEKL. The CDR3 DNA sequence: TGCGCCAGCAGCCAAGATTACCAGGGGGACCACGAGCAGTACTTC. Translated: CASSQDYQGDHEQYF.